The entry below describes one TCR beta chain. Its antigen remains unidentified. TCRdb re-analysed the 5' RACE reads in MiXCR, keeping a single row per CDR3 protein. Seen here are 1.5 million to 2 million distinct CDR3 sequences, roughly a third observed once, and the top ten hold more than 0.25%. Trimming cost V 3 bases and J 1 base; bases outside gene matches: 9. The CDR3 consists of 18 residues. The source of the sample is a study of identical twins. Overall study findings and caveats: Alpha sequences out of frame and shared by twins had excess low generation probability.

The sequencing input was cord blood. The gene calls are TRBV12-3 or TRBV12-4 and TRBJ2-4; 10 bases match TRBD2. This receptor was identified in a newborn girl in good health. CDR3 loop: CASSFGLAGAGAKNIQYF. In DNA, the CDR3 is TGTGCCAGCAGTTTCGGTCTAGCGGGGGCCGGGGCCAAAAACATTCAGTACTTC.